The 22 T cell receptor beta chains given below trace back to one sample, sequenced in a study of T cells in Graves' hyperthyroidism and ophthalmopathy (dated by TCRdb to about 2019). The library was generated by multiplex PCR. The sample was run on an Illumina HiSeq 2000. The TCR beta CDR3 regions were amplified from the RNA transcripts. For the first round of RT-PCR on the TCR CDR3, the HTBI primer set was used together with the Qiagen OneStep RT-PCR kit. TCRdb trimmed public reads at Q25 via fastp, called clones via MiXCR and kept in-frame beta chains. When rows share a CDR3 protein, they turn into one entry using the most common DNA and genes. For this sample the table gives roughly 500,000 distinct CDR3 sequences, of which under 60% were detected only once. Jointly, the top ten make up over 15% of the sample. The sequencing input was peripheral blood or thyroid tissue (not recorded which). The source is an adult woman with Graves' disease, either hyperthyroidism or ophthalmopathy (not recorded which).

J is TRBJ2-5 and V is TRBV20-1; the D gene could be TRBD1 or TRBD2 (5 bases each). Trimming removed 5 bases at V and 5 bases at J, with 18 bases between. CDR1 and CDR2 (germline): DFQATT, SNEGSKA (reference sequence). CDR3 length equals 14 residues. This CDR3 is CSAAGRSGSETQYF. CDR3 DNA sequence: TGCAGTGCTGCCGGTCGGTCAGGGAGTGAGACCCAGTACTTC.

Many counts were recorded for this clonotype. J is TRBJ1-5 and V is TRBV7-9, with D unresolved. The germline gives CDR1 SEHNR, CDR2 FQNEAQ (reference sequence). Between the trimmed V and J ends, which lost 1 base and 2 bases, there was a span of 9 bases. There are 15 residues in the CDR3. The CDR3 loop reads CASSLGGVGNQPQHF. Written as DNA, the CDR3 is TGTGCCAGCAGCTTAGGAGGAGTGGGCAATCAGCCCCAGCATTTT. The full variable domain, with the rest looked up from reference TRBV7-9 and TRBJ1-5, is DTGVSQNPRHKITKRGQNVTFRCDPISEHNRLYWYRQTLGQGPEFLTYFQNEAQLEKSRLLSDRFSAERPKGSFSTLEIQRTEQGDSAMYLCASSLGGVGNQPQHFGDGTRLSIL.

V and J are TRBV15 and TRBJ1-2; no reliable D call. Trimming shortened V by 3 bases and J by 6 bases, and 17 bases separated the two germline ends. The germline V gene has CDR1 LNHNV and CDR2 YYDKDF (reference sequence). The CDR3 extends over 15 amino acids. CDR3: CATSSQGPAQDGYTF. The CDR3 DNA sequence: TGTGCCACCAGCAGCCAAGGACCGGCACAAGATGGCTACACCTTC.

This rearrangement joins TRBV7-9 to TRBJ2-7; D is unclear. In germline, CDR1 is SEHNR, CDR2 FQNEAQ (reference sequence). V lost 6 bases to trimming and J lost 6 bases, with 15 bases between them. There are 13 residues in the CDR3. In DNA, the CDR3 is TGTGCCAGCAGATCGACTGGGTTAGGCGAGCAGTACTTC. This translates into CASRSTGLGEQYF.

There are many counts of this clonotype. The V gene is TRBV20-1, the J gene TRBJ2-7; 7 positions agree with TRBD1. The trim removed 5 bases at V and 3 bases at J, leaving 7 bases unmatched. Germline CDR1 reads DFQATT; CDR2 reads SNEGSKA (reference sequence). The CDR3 sequence is 13 residues long. The CDR3 sequence is CSALIRTGYEQYF. The CDR3 region has the DNA TGCAGTGCTCTCATTCGGACAGGCTACGAGCAGTACTTC.

In its sample, this clonotype was seen a few times. This sequence joins TRBV7-6 and TRBJ2-7, with TRBD2 identical over 10 bases. This CDR3 spans 13 amino acids. Germline V CDR1 and CDR2: SGHVS, FNYEAQ. After removal of 11 bases from V and 6 bases from J, the junction contained 10 bases not matched to a gene. The CDR3 DNA reads TGTGCCCAGCAGAGCGGGAGGGCCTTCGAGCAGTACTTC. This encodes CAQQSGRAFEQYF.

This clonotype was picked up a small number of times. The rearrangement joins TRBV6-1 to TRBJ2-5; 8 positions agree with TRBD1. Losses at the gene ends were 4 bases for V and 6 bases for J; bases not matched to a gene: 16. This CDR3 contains 17 residues. CDR1 and CDR2 (germline): MNHNS, SASEGT. This chain's CDR3 is CASSGDRLKGALKTQYF. CDR3 nucleotide sequence: TGTGCCAGCAGTGGGGACAGGTTGAAGGGCGCGTTAAAGACCCAGTACTTC.

The chain carries TRBV20-1 and TRBJ2-5, with 7 bases identical to TRBD1. This CDR3 has 14 residues. Trimming removed 1 base from V and 9 bases from J; junction bases left unmatched: 11. The germline V gene encodes CDR1 DFQATT and CDR2 SNEGSKA (reference sequence). The DNA for the CDR3 is TGCAGTGCTAGAGGGGACAGTTTGAATCAGCCCCAGTACTTC. Its protein is CSARGDSLNQPQYF.

The CDR3 nucleotides are TGTGCCAGCAGGGGACTAGCGGGACCCCCTGGGGCCAACGTCCTGACTTTC. Translation: CASRGLAGPPGANVLTF. V and J are TRBV27 and TRBJ2-6; 13 bases line up with TRBD2. Germline V gene lookup returns CDR1 MNHEY and CDR2 SMNVEV (reference sequence). After removal of 6 bases from V and 2 bases from J, the junction contained 4 bases not matched to a gene. The CDR3 sequence is 17 residues long.

The rearrangement uses TRBV15 and TRBJ2-7; D call uncertain. Per germline, CDR1 LNHNV and CDR2 YYDKDF (reference sequence). V gave up 2 bases and J gave up 0 bases, with 8 bases separating them. The CDR3 is 14 residues long. Here the CDR3 reads CATSRWVHSYEQYF. As DNA, the CDR3 is TGTGCCACCAGCAGATGGGTTCACTCCTACGAGCAGTACTTC.

The J gene is TRBJ2-7, the V gene TRBV7-9; a possible D gene is TRBD2 (7 bases). Trimming left V 4 bases short and J 3 bases short, with 19 bases between. From germline, CDR1 is SEHNR and CDR2 FQNEAQ (reference sequence). CDR3 size: 16 residues. The CDR3 is CASSSYSGGQLYEQYF. DNA for the CDR3: TGTGCCAGCAGCTCGTACTCGGGGGGCCAGCTCTACGAGCAGTACTTC.

This clonotype appeared many times. CDR3 nucleotides: TGTGCCACAGTGTCTTCGGGACGGTATGGCTACACCTTC. Encoded protein: CATVSSGRYGYTF. This chain uses TRBV2 with TRBJ1-2; a possible D gene is TRBD1 (5 bases). Germline V gene data show CDR1 as SNHLY and CDR2 as FYNNEI. The CDR3 extends over 13 amino acids. V shed 10 bases and J shed 5 bases, with 17 bases lying between them.

The chain carries TRBV29-1 and TRBJ2-5; D is unresolved. The CDR3 runs to 10 residues. Per the germline V gene, CDR1 is SQVTM and CDR2 is ANQGSEA. Here the CDR3 reads CSVGLETQYF. The CDR3 DNA reads TGCAGTGTAGGGTTGGAGACCCAGTACTTC.

The V call is TRBV12-3 or TRBV12-4, the J call TRBJ2-7, with D possibly matching TRBD1 (6 bases). The V and J ends lost 4 bases and 5 bases respectively, with 15 bases between them. The CDR3 is 14 residues long. Here the CDR3 DNA reads TGTGCCAGCAGTTCCCCGGGACAAACCCACGAGCAGTACTTC. Translating it yields CASSSPGQTHEQYF.

The chain joins TRBV7-9 to TRBJ2-7; TRBD2 might be the D (5 bases). CDR1 and CDR2 (germline): SEHNR, FQNEAQ (reference sequence). Trimming cost V 7 bases and J 2 bases, with 18 bases left between them. CDR3 length: 15 residues. The chain's CDR3 is CASISLLTGTYEQYF. The CDR3 nucleotides read TGTGCCAGCATCTCACTCCTTACGGGAACCTACGAGCAGTACTTC.

This clonotype was counted at least ten times. The V and J genes are TRBV4-1 and TRBJ2-7; weak D call: TRBD2 (6 bases). Trimming stripped 3 bases from V and 2 bases from J, with 20 bases between. There are 17 residues in the CDR3. From germline, CDR1 is MGHRA and CDR2 YSYEKL. Written as DNA, the CDR3 is TGCGCCAGCAGCCAGGTTACCTCGGGAGTGCGAGCCTACGAGCAGTACTTC. Translating gives CASSQVTSGVRAYEQYF.

This clonotype was recorded a few times. The chain carries TRBV6-5 and TRBJ1-4; TRBD1 aligns across 7 bases. Losses at the gene ends were 5 bases for V and 5 bases for J; bases not matched to a gene: 5. The CDR3 totals 14 residues. CDR1 is MNHEY, CDR2 SVGAGI, per germline. Here the CDR3 DNA reads TGTGCCAGCAGTAAAACAGGGGAGAATGAAAAACTGTTTTTT. It translates to CASSKTGENEKLFF.

This clonotype showed up just once. This chain joins TRBV28 and TRBJ2-7; no definite D call. The V and J ends lost 2 bases and 2 bases respectively, with 13 bases between them. The germline V gene encodes CDR1 MDHEN and CDR2 SYDVKM. The CDR3 length is 15 residues. The CDR3 DNA follows: TGTGCCAGCAGTTTAATGATAGTTATTCCCTACGAGCAGTACTTC. Translation: CASSLMIVIPYEQYF.

There are many counts of this clonotype. The V and J genes are TRBV7-9 and TRBJ1-1; 8 bases agree with TRBD1. The germline CDR1 and CDR2 sequences are SEHNR and FQNEAQ (reference sequence). There are 14 residues in the CDR3. With 3 bases clipped from V and 4 bases from J, the junction kept 4 bases outside the gene matches. The DNA of the CDR3 is TGTGCCAGCAGCTTCACAGGGGGGGGCACTGAAGCTTTCTTT. Translation: CASSFTGGGTEAFF.

About this clonotype itself: A much more abundant neighbour one base away suggests this may be a read error. This chain uses TRBV6-5 with TRBJ1-1; D unresolved. Deletions cut 3 bases from V and 7 bases from J, with 15 bases between. This CDR3 has 14 residues. Germline loops: CDR1 MNHEY, CDR2 SVGAGI. CDR3 region: CASSYVEGEFEAFF. The CDR3 DNA is TGTGCCAGCAGTTATGTAGAGGGCGAATTTGAAGCTTTCTTT.

V and J are TRBV4-1 and TRBJ1-3; D not resolved. The CDR3 covers 18 residues. Per germline, CDR1 MGHRA and CDR2 YSYEKL. V lost 4 bases and J lost 0, with 19 bases in between. CDR3 DNA sequence: TGCGCCAGCAGCCTCATTGGAGGGCCGCGTAGCTCTGGAAACACCATATATTTT. Its protein product is CASSLIGGPRSSGNTIYF.

The V call is TRBV9, the J call TRBJ1-4, with D possibly being TRBD1 (6 bases). V dropped 3 bases and J dropped 3 bases, with 12 bases sitting between them. CDR3 size: 15 residues. The V gene's germline CDR1 is SGDLS and CDR2 YYNGEE. The CDR3 loop reads CASSAWTDANEKLFF. In DNA form, the CDR3 reads TGTGCCAGCAGCGCCTGGACAGACGCTAATGAAAAACTGTTTTTT.